A single sample gave rise to the 21 T cell receptor beta chains below, sequenced in a study of CD8+ T cells in alopecia areata. TCR sequencing used cDNA made by reverse transcription of extracted RNA. Sequencing used immunoSEQ multiplex PCR; TCRdb keeps in-frame clones, though not all of them. This repertoire shows 120,000 or so clones, around two fifths found once; its top ten account for about 3.1%. Material: CD4+ T cells sorted from blood. The source of these receptors is a human donor with alopecia areata.

This clone was detected only a few times. This chain joins TRBV5-1 and TRBJ2-7; possibly TRBD2 for D (5 bases). Trimming left V 1 base short and J 6 bases short, with 14 bases between. This CDR3 spans 14 amino acids. The germline CDR1 and CDR2 sequences are SGHRS and YFSETQ. The CDR3 region has the DNA TGCGCCAGCAGCTTGATAGTTGGCGGGCGCGAGCAGTACTTC. Encoded protein: CASSLIVGGREQYF. Variable domain in full (rest from reference TRBV5-1 and TRBJ2-7): KAGVTQTPRYLIKTRGQQVTLSCSPISGHRSVSWYQQTPGQGLQFLFEYFSETQRNKGNFPGRFSGRQFSNSRSEMNVSTLELGDSALYLCASSLIVGGREQYFGPGTRLTVT.

Regarding this clone: At the DNA level, this CDR3 is encoded by other sequences in the same sample as well. In DNA form, the CDR3 reads TGCAGCGTTGGGGGACTGAACTATGGCTACACCTTC. Its translation is CSVGGLNYGYTF. The chain has TRBV29-1 and TRBJ1-2, with a possible D match to TRBD1 (5 bases). CDR1 and CDR2 from the germline V gene are SQVTM and ANQGSEA. This CDR3 spans 12 amino acids. V gave up 4 bases and J gave up 2 bases, with 8 bases separating them.

The table lists this clone with a few counts. The same CDR3 is also encoded by other DNA sequences in this sample. V gene TRBV29-1 combines with J gene TRBJ1-1, with unresolved D. With 1 base removed from V and 2 bases from J, the gap between germline ends came to 8 bases. CDR3 length: 13 residues. Germline assignment: CDR1 SQVTM and CDR2 ANQGSEA. CDR3 sequence reads: CSVEVGINTEAFF. DNA for the CDR3: TGCAGCGTTGAAGTTGGGATTAACACTGAAGCTTTCTTT.

This clone was recorded a few times. V usage is TRBV7-2 and J usage is TRBJ1-1; TRBD1 is a possible D gene (5 bases). Trimming pared 1 base from V and 0 bases from J, leaving 9 bases between. CDR1 and CDR2 from the germline V gene are SGHTA and FQGNSA. The CDR3 sequence is 15 residues long. The CDR3 region is CASSLGHRLNTEAFF. The DNA of the CDR3 is TGTGCCAGCAGCTTAGGACACAGGCTGAACACTGAAGCTTTCTTT.

The genes are TRBV29-1 and TRBJ2-3; D is possibly TRBD1 or TRBD2 (5 bases each). With 2 bases removed from V and 0 bases from J, the gap between germline ends came to 9 bases. The CDR3 has 14 residues. Germline lookup yields CDR1 SQVTM and CDR2 ANQGSEA. CDR3 nucleotides: TGCAGCGTTGAAAGGGACGGTAGCACAGATACGCAGTATTTT. Translating it yields CSVERDGSTDTQYF.

This clone was counted only a few times. The chain recombines TRBV28 with TRBJ2-5; D remains ambiguous. There are 15 residues in the CDR3. Germline V CDR1 and CDR2: MDHEN, SYDVKM. The V gene lost 3 bases and the J gene lost 1 base, with 12 bases spanning the gap. The DNA for the CDR3 is TGTGCCAGCAGTTTTCCTCGACGTACCCAAGAGACCCAGTACTTC. Encoded protein: CASSFPRRTQETQYF.

The chain combines TRBV29-1 with TRBJ2-2; perhaps D is TRBD1 or TRBD2 (6 bases each). Germline lookup yields CDR1 SQVTM and CDR2 ANQGSEA. This CDR3 is built from 15 residues. Trimming cost V 6 bases and J 3 bases, with 17 bases left between them. The CDR3 loop is CSVARGHTDTGELFF. The CDR3 coding sequence is TGCAGCGTGGCTCGGGGGCATACGGACACCGGGGAGCTGTTTTTT.

V is TRBV11-2 and J is TRBJ1-1; D uncertain. Trimming removed 5 bases from V and 14 bases from J, with 6 bases in between. Looked up from germline, CDR1 is SGHAT and CDR2 is FQNNGV. The CDR3 is 8 residues long. CDR3 residues: CASSPSFF. DNA of the CDR3: TGTGCCAGCAGCCCCAGCTTCTTT.

This clone has more than one count but fewer than ten. The chain is built from TRBV4-2 and TRBJ2-1, with 9 bases identical to TRBD1. Per germline, CDR1 LGHNA and CDR2 YNFKEQ. CDR3 length equals 13 residues. The V and J ends lost 4 bases and 9 bases, in that order; junction bases with no gene match: 4. The CDR3 bases are TGTGCCAGCAGCCCGGACAGGGGCCTTGAGCAGTTCTTC. As protein: CASSPDRGLEQFF.

The V gene is TRBV5-1, the J gene TRBJ2-7; D tentatively fits TRBD1 or TRBD2 (5 bases each). This CDR3 comprises 15 residues. The germline V and J ends were trimmed by 3 bases and 0 bases, with 13 bases remaining between them. From germline, CDR1 is SGHRS and CDR2 YFSETQ. CDR3 bases: TGCGCCAGCAGCTCGGGACCAAAGAGCTCCTACGAGCAGTACTTC. Amino acid sequence: CASSSGPKSSYEQYF.

The chain carries TRBV11-2 and TRBJ1-4, with 9 bases matching TRBD1. CDR1 is SGHAT, CDR2 FQNNGV, per germline. This CDR3 region has 14 residues. V shed 5 bases and J 4 bases; nucleotides not matched to a gene: 2. The CDR3 sequence is CASSRDRVNEKLFF. As DNA, the CDR3 is TGTGCCAGCAGCCGGGACAGGGTTAATGAAAAACTGTTTTTT.

V usage is TRBV29-1 and J usage is TRBJ1-5, with 8 bases lining up with TRBD1. Germline V gene sequence: CDR1 SQVTM, CDR2 ANQGSEA. The CDR3 consists of 13 residues. The trim removed 6 bases at V and 7 bases at J, leaving 8 bases unmatched. CDR3 loop: CSVGVQGEQPQHF. CDR3 bases: TGCAGCGTGGGAGTACAGGGGGAACAGCCCCAGCATTTT.

This chain connects TRBV5-1 to TRBJ1-1; D gene uncertain. Per germline, CDR1 SGHRS and CDR2 YFSETQ. V lost 4 bases, J lost 3 bases, and 10 bases lay in between. CDR3 length: 13 amino acids. CDR3: CASSEAGHTEAFF. CDR3 nucleotide sequence: TGCGCCAGCAGCGAGGCCGGTCACACTGAAGCTTTCTTT.

The chain employs TRBV6-5 and TRBJ2-3; perhaps TRBD2 as D (8 bases). The CDR3 covers 14 residues. CDR1 MNHEY and CDR2 SVGAGI come from the germline V gene. Trimming cost V 10 bases and J 2 bases, with 16 bases left between them. CDR3 protein: CAIRGTSTTDTQYF. CDR3 nucleotides: TGTGCCATCAGGGGGACTAGTACCACAGATACGCAGTATTTT.

The chain joins TRBV28 to TRBJ2-6; 7 bases fit TRBD2. The CDR3 consists of 17 residues. Germline-derived CDR1 and CDR2 are MDHEN and SYDVKM. J was trimmed by 0 bases and V by 3 bases; bases with no gene match: 5. The CDR3 DNA reads TGTGCCAGCAGTTTCGGCGGGGGACGCTCTGGGGCCAACGTCCTGACTTTC. It specifies CASSFGGGRSGANVLTF.

The chain links TRBV18 to TRBJ2-5; D gene uncertain. There are 12 residues in the CDR3. Trimming pared 5 bases from V and 5 bases from J, leaving 9 bases between. Germline CDR1 and CDR2: KGHSH and LQKENI. DNA for the CDR3: TGTGCCAGCTCAAGCCGGCGGGAGACCCAGTACTTC. Encoded protein: CASSSRRETQYF.

The chain has TRBV29-1 and TRBJ2-5, with D perhaps TRBD1 or TRBD2 (5 bases each). CDR1 is SQVTM and CDR2 is ANQGSEA in the germline V gene. V lost 7 bases and J 2 bases, leaving 11 bases between the germline ends. CDR3 length: 12 amino acids. The CDR3 protein is CSGGRKQETQYF. DNA for the CDR3: TGCAGCGGGGGACGGAAACAAGAGACCCAGTACTTC.

The CDR3 sequence: CASSLQGTSGLRTDTQYF. The CDR3 DNA reads TGCGCCAGCAGCTTGCAGGGGACTAGCGGGTTACGCACAGATACGCAGTATTTT. V gene TRBV5-1 combines with J gene TRBJ2-3; 12 nucleotides align to TRBD2. The junction had 7 bases not matched to a gene; V was cut back by 1 base and J by 1 base. This CDR3 has 18 residues. Germline loops: CDR1 SGHRS, CDR2 YFSETQ.

The gene calls are TRBV9 and TRBJ2-3; maybe TRBD1 (6 bases). Per germline, CDR1 SGDLS and CDR2 YYNGEE. V was shortened by 4 bases and J by 5 bases, with 17 bases between the two germline ends. The CDR3 contains 15 residues. CDR3 bases: TGTGCCAGCAGCCCCCAAGTTGGGGGCTTAGATACGCAGTATTTT. This sequence encodes CASSPQVGGLDTQYF.

The rearrangement joins TRBV5-1 to TRBJ2-2; TRBD2 matches at 12 bases. CDR1 is SGHRS, CDR2 YFSETQ, per germline. Germline trimming cut 5 bases from V and 5 bases from J; bases unmatched to any gene: 4. The CDR3 has 15 residues. CDR3 residues: CASRGTSGSTGELFF. The CDR3 DNA sequence: TGCGCCAGCAGAGGGACTAGCGGGTCAACCGGGGAGCTGTTTTTT.

V gene TRBV6-6 combines with J gene TRBJ1-2; 10 nucleotides match TRBD1. V dropped 4 bases and J dropped 4; count of bases not matched to a gene: 3. Germline V gene sequence: CDR1 MNHNY, CDR2 SVGAGI (reference sequence). The CDR3 contains 14 residues. CDR3 bases: TGTGCCAGCAGTTTCGGACAGGGGGGCTATGGCTACACCTTC. Its translation is CASSFGQGGYGYTF.